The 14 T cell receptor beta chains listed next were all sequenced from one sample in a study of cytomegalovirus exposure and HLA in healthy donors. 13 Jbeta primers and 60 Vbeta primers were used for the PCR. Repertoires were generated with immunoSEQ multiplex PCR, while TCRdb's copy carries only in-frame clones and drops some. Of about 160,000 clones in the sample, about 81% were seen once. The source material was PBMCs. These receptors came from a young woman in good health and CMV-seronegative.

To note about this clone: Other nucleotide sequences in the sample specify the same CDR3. The CDR3 here is CASSSRRDRGYEQYF. The CDR3 nucleotides read TGTGCCAGTAGTTCGCGCCGGGACAGGGGCTACGAGCAGTACTTC. The chain has TRBV19 and TRBJ2-7; TRBD1 matches 10 bases. With V trimmed by 5 bases and J by 3 bases, 7 bases remained unmatched. Germline V gene data show CDR1 as LNHDA and CDR2 as SQIVND (reference sequence). This CDR3 is 15 amino acids long. Complete variable domain (other parts from reference TRBV19 and TRBJ2-7): DGGITQSPKYLFRKEGQNVTLSCEQNLNHDAMYWYRQDPGQGLRLIYYSQIVNDFQKGDIAEGYSVSREKKESFPLTVTSAQKNPTAFYLCASSSRRDRGYEQYFGPGTRLTVT.

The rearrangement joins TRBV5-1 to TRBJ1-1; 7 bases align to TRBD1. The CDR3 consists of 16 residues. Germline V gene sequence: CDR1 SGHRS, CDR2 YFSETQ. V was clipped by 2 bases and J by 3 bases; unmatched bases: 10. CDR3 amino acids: CASSFGGQVKDTEAFF. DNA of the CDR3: TGCGCCAGCAGCTTTGGCGGACAGGTAAAGGACACTGAAGCTTTCTTT.

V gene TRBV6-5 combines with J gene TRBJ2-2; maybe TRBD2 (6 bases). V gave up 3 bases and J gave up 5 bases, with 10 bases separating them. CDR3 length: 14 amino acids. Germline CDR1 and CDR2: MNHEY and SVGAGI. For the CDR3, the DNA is TGTGCCAGCAGTTATCTCCGGGGGACCGGGGAGCTGTTTTTT. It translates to CASSYLRGTGELFF.

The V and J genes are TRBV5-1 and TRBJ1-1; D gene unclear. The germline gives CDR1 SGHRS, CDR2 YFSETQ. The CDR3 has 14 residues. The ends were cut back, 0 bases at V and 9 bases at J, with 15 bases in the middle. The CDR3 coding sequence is TGCGCCAGCAGCTTGGTGTTTTTGTCTGGCCAAGCTTTCTTT. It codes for CASSLVFLSGQAFF.

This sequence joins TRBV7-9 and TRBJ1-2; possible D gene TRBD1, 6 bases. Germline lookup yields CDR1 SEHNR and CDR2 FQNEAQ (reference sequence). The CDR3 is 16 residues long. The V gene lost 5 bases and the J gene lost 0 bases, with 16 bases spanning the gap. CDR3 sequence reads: CASSRAERQANYGYTF. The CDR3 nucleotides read TGTGCCAGCAGCCGTGCGGAGAGACAGGCTAACTATGGCTACACCTTC.

CDR3: CASSSETGVGETQYF. The DNA of the CDR3 is TGTGCCAGCAGCTCCGAGACAGGGGTTGGAGAGACCCAGTACTTC. The chain employs TRBV11-2 and TRBJ2-5; 8 bases agree with TRBD1. The CDR3 spans 15 residues. Losses at the gene ends were 4 bases for V and 4 bases for J; bases not matched to a gene: 8. Germline V CDR1 and CDR2: SGHAT, FQNNGV. The full variable domain, completed using reference TRBV11-2 and TRBJ2-5, is EAGVAQSPRYKIIEKRQSVAFWCNPISGHATLYWYQQILGQGPKLLIQFQNNGVVDDSQLPKDRFSAERLKGVDSTLKIQPAKLEDSAVYLCASSSETGVGETQYFGPGTRLLVL.

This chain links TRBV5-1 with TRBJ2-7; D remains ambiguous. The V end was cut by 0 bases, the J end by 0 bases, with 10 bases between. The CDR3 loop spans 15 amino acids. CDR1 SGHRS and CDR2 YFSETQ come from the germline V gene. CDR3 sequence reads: CASSLGQASSYEQYF. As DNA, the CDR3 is TGCGCCAGCAGCTTGGGGCAGGCGAGCTCCTACGAGCAGTACTTC.

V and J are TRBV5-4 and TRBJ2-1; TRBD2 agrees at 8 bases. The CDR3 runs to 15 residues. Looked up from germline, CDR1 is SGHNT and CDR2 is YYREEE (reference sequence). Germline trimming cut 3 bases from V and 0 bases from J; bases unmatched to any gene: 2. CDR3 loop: CASSSSGGSYNEQFF. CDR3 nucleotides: TGTGCCAGCAGCTCCAGCGGGGGCTCCTACAATGAGCAGTTCTTC.

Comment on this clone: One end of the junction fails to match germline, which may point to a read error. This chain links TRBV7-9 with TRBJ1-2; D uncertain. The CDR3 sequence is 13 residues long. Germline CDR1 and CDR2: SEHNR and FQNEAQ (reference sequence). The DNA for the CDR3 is TGTTCCAGCACCGGGAACGGCAACTATGGCTACACCTTC. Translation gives CSSTGNGNYGYTF. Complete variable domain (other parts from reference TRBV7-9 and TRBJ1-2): DTGVSQNPRHKITKRGQNVTFRCDPISEHNRLYWYRQTLGQGPEFLTYFQNEAQLEKSRLLSDRFSAERPKGSFSTLEIQRTEQGDSAMYLCSSTGNGNYGYTFGSGTRLTVV.

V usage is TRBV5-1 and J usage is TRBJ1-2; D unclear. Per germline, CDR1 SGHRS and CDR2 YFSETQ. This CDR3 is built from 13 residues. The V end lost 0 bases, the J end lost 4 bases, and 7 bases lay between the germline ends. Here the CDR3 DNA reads TGCGCCAGCAGCTTGGACAGAACCTATGGCTACACCTTC. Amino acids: CASSLDRTYGYTF.

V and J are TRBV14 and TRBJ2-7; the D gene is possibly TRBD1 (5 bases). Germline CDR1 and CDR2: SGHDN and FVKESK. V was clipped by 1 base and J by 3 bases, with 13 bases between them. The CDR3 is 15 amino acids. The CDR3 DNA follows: TGTGCCAGCAGCCAAGCGATATGGGGCAACTACGAGCAGTACTTC. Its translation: CASSQAIWGNYEQYF. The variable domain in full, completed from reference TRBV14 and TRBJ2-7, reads EAGVTQFPSHSVIEKGQTVTLRCDPISGHDNLYWYRRVMGKEIKFLLHFVKESKQDESGMPNNRFLAERTGGTYSTLKVQPAELEDSGVYFCASSQAIWGNYEQYFGPGTRLTVT.

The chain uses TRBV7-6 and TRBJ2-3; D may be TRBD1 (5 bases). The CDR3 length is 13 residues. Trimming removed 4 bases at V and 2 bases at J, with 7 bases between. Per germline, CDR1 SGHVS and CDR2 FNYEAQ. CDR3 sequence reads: CASSSGHTDTQYF. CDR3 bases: TGTGCCAGCAGCTCCGGACACACAGATACGCAGTATTTT.

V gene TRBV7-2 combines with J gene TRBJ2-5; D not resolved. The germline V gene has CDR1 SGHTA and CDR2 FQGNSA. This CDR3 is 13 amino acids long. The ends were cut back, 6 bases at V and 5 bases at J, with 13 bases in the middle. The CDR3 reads CASSSPMRETQYF. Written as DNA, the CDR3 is TGTGCCAGCAGTTCCCCAATGCGGGAGACCCAGTACTTC.

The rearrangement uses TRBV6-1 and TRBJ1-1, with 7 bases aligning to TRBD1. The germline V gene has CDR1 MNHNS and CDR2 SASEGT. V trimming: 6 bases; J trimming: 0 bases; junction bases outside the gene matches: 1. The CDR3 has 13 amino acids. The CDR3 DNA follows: TGTGCCAGCAGAGGGACAGTGAACACTGAAGCTTTCTTT. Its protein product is CASRGTVNTEAFF.